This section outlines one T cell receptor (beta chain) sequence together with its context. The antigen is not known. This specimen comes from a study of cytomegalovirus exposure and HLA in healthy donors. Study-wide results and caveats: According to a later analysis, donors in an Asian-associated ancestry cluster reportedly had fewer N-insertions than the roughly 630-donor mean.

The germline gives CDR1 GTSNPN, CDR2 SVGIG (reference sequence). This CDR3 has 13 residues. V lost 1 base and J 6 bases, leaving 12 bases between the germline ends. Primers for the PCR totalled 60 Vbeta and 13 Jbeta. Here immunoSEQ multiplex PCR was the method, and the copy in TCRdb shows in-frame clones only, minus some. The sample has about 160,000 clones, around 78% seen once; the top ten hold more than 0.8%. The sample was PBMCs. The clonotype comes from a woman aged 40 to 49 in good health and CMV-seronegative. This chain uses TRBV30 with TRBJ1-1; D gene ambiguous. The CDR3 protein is CAWSEHRLAEAFF. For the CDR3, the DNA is TGTGCCTGGAGTGAACACAGATTGGCTGAAGCTTTCTTT. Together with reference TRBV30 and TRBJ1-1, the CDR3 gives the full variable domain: SQTIHQWPATLVQPVGSPLSLECTVEGTSNPNLYWYRQAAGRGLQLLFYSVGIGQISSEVPQNLSASRPQDRQFILSSKKLLLSDSGFYLCAWSEHRLAEAFFGQGTRLTVV.